This T cell receptor beta chain was sequenced in a study of T cell repertoires in cytomegalovirus infection. Background on the study: Public TCR beta signatures provided an indication of both CMV infection and a matching HLA type.

Findings and limits, study-wide: Identification of carriers of CMV plus the relevant HLA was performed using cumulative public TCR beta family frequency. It was HLA-C-restricted CMV-specific TCR beta clonotypes that dominated the response ex vivo.

TCRdb ran MiXCR on the reads and lists one entry per CDR3 protein. The table has 150,000 to 200,000 distinct CDR3 sequences, approximately 19% seen once. V lost 4 bases, J lost 5 bases, and 4 bases stayed unmatched. The CDR3 spans 13 residues. In germline, CDR1 is MNHGY, CDR2 SAAAGT. As to this clonotype: Its antigen is undetermined.

The TCR was taken from a human donor in good health (CMV status not recorded). Some clones in this sample may be carry-over from other donors' samples. Sequencing was carried out using PBMCs. V is TRBV6-8 and J is TRBJ1-1, with 7 nucleotides matching TRBD1. CDR3 nucleotide sequence: TGTGCCAGCAGTTTCAGCAGGGGGACTGAAGCTTTCTTT. Translating it yields CASSFSRGTEAFF.